This is a list of T cell receptor beta chains from one sample in a study of shared clonotypes between healthy human individuals. Using immunoSEQ multiplex PCR, the repertoire was profiled, and TCRdb retains in-frame clones only, with some absent. The sample gives about 680,000 clones, around 92% of which show up once; roughly 24% is in the top ten. Sequenced input: naive CD8+ T cells sorted from blood. The origin of the receptors is a man aged 25 to 45 in good health. CDR3s include the opening cysteine and the closing phenylalanine or tryptophan. The order of the fields is clone size, D gene, V gene, J gene, CDR3 DNA, CDR3 protein. A D gene is named only where the DNA matches it firmly. The size entry is marked missing in some rows and otherwise reads once, few, many or a size class.

>.|TRBD2|TRBV7-8|TRBJ2-1
TGTGCCAGCAGCTTTACAATATGGCGGGAGGGCTCCTACAATGAGCAGTTCTTC
CASSFTIWREGSYNEQFF
>few|.|TRBV5-1|TRBJ1-1
TGCGCCAGCAGCTTGGTCCCCGGGGGTGGGACTGAAGCTTTCTTT
CASSLVPGGGTEAFF
>.|TRBD2|TRBV29-1|TRBJ2-1
TGCAGCGTTGAGGGGAGCGGGGTCTCCTACAATGAGCAGTTCTTC
CSVEGSGVSYNEQFF
>few|TRBD2|TRBV7-9|TRBJ2-7
TGTGCCAGCAGCTACCAGCGGGAGGTCCGCTTC
CASSYQREVRF
>.|.|TRBV4-3|TRBJ2-7
TGCGCCAGCAGCCCCTCTTATCGGGATGGGGCGTACGAGCAGTACTTC
CASSPSYRDGAYEQYF
>.|TRBD1|TRBV29-1|TRBJ1-2
TGCAGCGTACCCATTGACAGGGGGCACTTTGGCTACACCTTC
CSVPIDRGHFGYTF
>.|.|TRBV29-1|TRBJ2-1
TGCAGCGTTGACACCCTGGAGCACCCCTCCTACAATGAGCAGTTCTTC
CSVDTLEHPSYNEQFF
>.|.|TRBV28|TRBJ1-1
TGTGCCAGCAGTTTCCCCACGACAGGATTGAACACTGAAGCTTTCTTT
CASSFPTTGLNTEAFF
>.|TRBD1|TRBV6-1|TRBJ2-5
TGTGCCACCCCGACAGGGCCCAAAGAGACCCAGTACTTC
CATPTGPKETQYF
>.|.|TRBV10-2|TRBJ2-1
TGCGCCAGCAAATGGGACTCAAGCTCCTACAATGAGCAGTTCTTC
CASKWDSSSYNEQFF
>.|TRBD2|TRBV29-1|TRBJ2-5
TGCAGCGTTGAAGACCCCGGGACTAGTTTACCAGAGACCCAGTACTTC
CSVEDPGTSLPETQYF
>once|.|TRBV5-1|TRBJ2-5
TGCGCCAGCAGCTGGGTGGCTTTGGAGACCCAGTACTTC
CASSWVALETQYF
>.|TRBD2|TRBV4-1|TRBJ2-1
TGCGCCAGCAGTCCGGGAGGTTACAATGAGCAGTTCTTC
CASSPGGYNEQFF
>.|.|TRBV4-1|TRBJ2-7
TGCGCCAGCAGCCAAGGATTTTACGGAGACTACGAGCAGTACTTC
CASSQGFYGDYEQYF
>many|TRBD1|TRBV4-3|TRBJ2-7
TGCGCCAGCAGCCAAGAGCAGGGGGCATACGAGCAGTACTTC
CASSQEQGAYEQYF
>.|.|TRBV5-6|TRBJ2-1
TGTGCCAGCAGCCTAGGGGGTCCTAATGAGCAGTTCTTC
CASSLGGPNEQFF
>.|.|TRBV7-2|TRBJ1-2
TGTGCCAGCAGCTTAGGTCCTGTCTACAGGGAAGTTGGCTACACCTTC
CASSLGPVYREVGYTF
>.|.|TRBV7-9|TRBJ1-5
TGTGCCAGCAGGCGGCCCCAGCATTTT
CASRRPQHF
>.|TRBD2|TRBV7-9|TRBJ2-7
TGTGCCAGCAGCTTACCAGGGAGGGACTACGAGCAGTACTTC
CASSLPGRDYEQYF
>.|.|TRBV25-1|TRBJ2-1
TGTGCCAGCAGTGCTTTCCATGACAGTAATGAGCAGTTCTTC
CASSAFHDSNEQFF
>.|.|TRBV28|TRBJ2-2
TGTGCCAGCACCCCGCGTAGAGAACAGGGATATGGGTACACCGGGGAGCTGTTTTTT
CASTPRREQGYGYTGELFF
>.|.|TRBV7-3|TRBJ2-3
TGTGCCAGCAGCCCCACGGGAGCTACAGATACGCAGTATTTT
CASSPTGATDTQYF
>.|TRBD1|TRBV14|TRBJ2-3
TGTGCCAGCAGCCAAGTTGAAGGGGGCCCAGATACGCAGTATTTT
CASSQVEGGPDTQYF
>.|.|TRBV7-8|TRBJ1-4
TGTGCCAGCAGTGGGGCGCGGGGAGGGAATGAAAAACTGTTTTTT
CASSGARGGNEKLFF
>.|.|TRBV29-1|TRBJ2-2
TGCAGCGGGGCCGGGGACGGACGAACCGGGGAGCTGTTTTTT
CSGAGDGRTGELFF
>.|.|TRBV29-1|TRBJ1-3
TGCAGCGTTGAGGGCAGGGAGAGCTCTGGAAACACCATATATTTT
CSVEGRESSGNTIYF
>.|.|TRBV6-6|TRBJ2-7
TGTGCCGGCAGTTACGAAGTTCCTAGCTCAGGCGAGCAGTACTTC
CAGSYEVPSSGEQYF
>.|.|TRBV13|TRBJ1-2
TGTGCCACTAGAGAAACAGGGACCAGCTATGGCTACACCTTC
CATRETGTSYGYTF
>.|.|TRBV29-1|TRBJ2-3
TGCAGCGTTGCGCCCACAGATACGCAGTATTTT
CSVAPTDTQYF
>.|TRBD2|TRBV11-3|TRBJ2-5
TGTGCCAGCAGCAAAAGGACTAGCGCTACCCAAGAGACCCAGTACTTC
CASSKRTSATQETQYF
>.|TRBD2|TRBV11-2|TRBJ2-3
TGTGCCAGTCGGACTAGCGGGAGTCGATTGGCAGATACGCAGTATTTT
CASRTSGSRLADTQYF